A single sample is the source of the 17 T cell receptor beta chains below, sequenced in a study of T cells in Graves' hyperthyroidism and ophthalmopathy. Researchers took RNA transcripts and amplified the TCR beta CDR3 regions from them. HTBI primers were the set used in a first-round RT-PCR of the TCR CDR3. TCRdb re-called the multiplex PCR reads with MiXCR, one entry per CDR3 protein. The sample has around 450,000 distinct CDR3 sequences; around 13% are singletons. Material for sequencing was blood. The receptors were gathered from a woman under 30 with Graves' hyperthyroidism.

This clonotype was detected only a few times. Germline and junction disagree at one end, which may indicate a read error. Written as DNA, the CDR3 is TGTGCCAGCAGTCCCTCGAGCTCCAATCAGCCCCGGCACTTT. It is translated as CASSPSSSNQPRHF. The chain recombines TRBV6-5 with TRBJ1-5; D uncertain. This CDR3 comprises 14 residues. The germline V gene encodes CDR1 MNHEY and CDR2 SVGAGI.

This clonotype was seen a few times. V gene TRBV7-2 combines with J gene TRBJ2-5; 7 bases agree with TRBD2. Per germline, CDR1 SGHTA and CDR2 FQGNSA. V lost 8 bases and J lost 5; bases outside the gene matches: 14. This CDR3 region has 15 residues. CDR3 amino acids: CASPEPRTRRETQYF. In DNA form, the CDR3 reads TGTGCCAGCCCCGAACCCAGGACTAGAAGGGAGACCCAGTACTTC.

This clonotype was observed a few times. V and J are TRBV9 and TRBJ2-5; 7 bases match TRBD2. CDR3 size: 15 residues. Germline V lookup: CDR1 SGDLS, CDR2 YYNGEE. V dropped 4 bases and J dropped 2; count of bases not matched to a gene: 8. CDR3 coding DNA: TGTGCCAGCAGCAAAGGGACTAACAATCAAGAGACCCAGTACTTC. Translated, it gives CASSKGTNNQETQYF.

This clonotype has just a few counts. This chain links TRBV29-1 with TRBJ2-1; a possible D gene is TRBD2 (5 bases). V was pared by 7 bases and J by 0 bases, with 13 bases between. This CDR3 has 14 amino acids. Germline CDR1 and CDR2: SQVTM and ANQGSEA. CDR3 loop: CSAPRGNSYNEQFF. CDR3 DNA sequence: TGCAGCGCGCCACGGGGAAACTCCTACAATGAGCAGTTCTTC.

This clonotype appeared many times. V usage is TRBV28 and J usage is TRBJ1-2; D is perhaps TRBD1 (5 bases). V shed 5 bases and J shed 2 bases, with 12 bases lying between them. The germline V gene encodes CDR1 MDHEN and CDR2 SYDVKM. CDR3 length: 14 residues. The CDR3 loop reads CASSLNQGNYGYTF. The DNA for the CDR3 is TGTGCCAGCAGTCTGAACCAGGGAAACTATGGCTACACCTTC.

The J gene is TRBJ1-3, the V gene TRBV7-9; D unresolved. The CDR3 is 14 residues long. Trimming pared 4 bases from V and 1 base from J, leaving 8 bases between. The V gene's germline CDR1 is SEHNR and CDR2 FQNEAQ (reference sequence). DNA of the CDR3: TGTGCCAGCAGCTCCGGGAGGTCTGGAAACACCATATATTTT. This sequence encodes CASSSGRSGNTIYF.

This clonotype was counted between two and nine times. This chain joins TRBV6-1 and TRBJ2-6, with D unresolved. Trimming pared 8 bases from V and 1 base from J, leaving 15 bases between. This CDR3 spans 16 amino acids. Germline V gene sequence: CDR1 MNHNS, CDR2 SASEGT. The CDR3 sequence: CASGPQSISGANVLTF. In DNA form, the CDR3 reads TGTGCCAGCGGGCCGCAGAGTATTTCTGGGGCCAACGTCCTGACTTTC.

The chain links TRBV4-3 to TRBJ1-5; 9 nucleotides match TRBD1. The CDR3 consists of 15 residues. The trim removed 4 bases at V and 3 bases at J, leaving 4 bases unmatched. CDR1 is LGHNA and CDR2 is YSLEER in the germline V gene. The CDR3 DNA reads as TGCGCCAGCAGCCTGGACAGGGGAACCAATCAGCCCCAGCATTTT. Translating it yields CASSLDRGTNQPQHF.

In its sample, this clonotype was seen many times. The chain is built from TRBV7-9 and TRBJ2-7; 14 bases align to TRBD2. The CDR3 covers 17 residues. Germline values: CDR1 SEHNR, CDR2 FQNEAQ (reference sequence). V shed 1 base and J 5 bases; nucleotides not matched to a gene: 7. The CDR3 loop is CASSLGGLAGEGHEQYF. The CDR3 nucleotides read TGTGCCAGCAGCTTAGGGGGACTAGCGGGAGAGGGTCACGAGCAGTACTTC. Full variable domain (rest looked up from reference TRBV7-9 and TRBJ2-7): DTGVSQNPRHKITKRGQNVTFRCDPISEHNRLYWYRQTLGQGPEFLTYFQNEAQLEKSRLLSDRFSAERPKGSFSTLEIQRTEQGDSAMYLCASSLGGLAGEGHEQYFGPGTRLTVT.

This chain uses TRBV12-3 or TRBV12-4 with TRBJ1-5; TRBD1 might be the D (5 bases). V was cut by 3 bases and J by 0 bases, with 6 bases left in between. There are 14 residues in the CDR3. The CDR3 sequence is CASSLGVSNQPQHF. The CDR3 region has the DNA TGTGCCAGCAGTTTGGGGGTTAGCAATCAGCCCCAGCATTTT.

The sample holds many counts of this clonotype. The rearrangement links TRBV6-1 to TRBJ1-4; D gene uncertain. The CDR3 runs 16 residues. The V gene's germline CDR1 is MNHNS and CDR2 SASEGT. Deletions cut 6 bases from V and 0 bases from J, with 14 bases between. CDR3 loop: CASSKRGIATNEKLFF. The CDR3 nucleotides are TGTGCCAGCAGCAAGAGAGGCATTGCAACTAATGAAAAACTGTTTTTT.

This clonotype has at least ten counts. The chain uses TRBV20-1 and TRBJ2-1; D perhaps matches TRBD2 (6 bases). The CDR3 is 14 amino acids. Per the germline V gene, CDR1 is DFQATT and CDR2 is SNEGSKA (reference sequence). V lost 0 bases and J lost 10, with 16 bases in between. The CDR3: CSARDGGANWEQFF. For the CDR3, the DNA is TGCAGTGCTAGAGACGGCGGGGCCAATTGGGAGCAGTTCTTC.

The V and J genes are TRBV6-1 and TRBJ1-4, with D hard to call. The CDR3 has 14 residues. Germline V gene data show CDR1 as MNHNS and CDR2 as SASEGT. The germline V and J ends were trimmed by 6 bases and 0 bases, with 8 bases remaining between them. CDR3 DNA: TGTGCCAGCAGGGTCACCGCAACTAATGAAAAACTGTTTTTT. Translated: CASRVTATNEKLFF.

This clonotype was observed a few times. The CDR3 sequence is CASSQDLQVVSGYTF. CDR3 nucleotide sequence: TGCGCCAGCAGCCAAGATCTGCAGGTGGTGTCTGGCTACACCTTC. This sequence joins TRBV4-3 and TRBJ1-2; no reliable D call. Germline CDR1 and CDR2: LGHNA and YSLEER. The CDR3 covers 15 residues. Trimming pared 0 bases from V and 7 bases from J, leaving 15 bases between.

This clonotype was observed many times. CDR3 protein: CSVPGTSGGKNIQYF. CDR3 sequence (DNA): TGCAGTGTTCCCGGGACTAGCGGGGGCAAAAACATTCAGTACTTC. J is TRBJ2-4 and V is TRBV20-1; 14 bases fit TRBD2. Germline values: CDR1 DFQATT, CDR2 SNEGSKA (reference sequence). The CDR3 length is 15 residues. The V and J ends lost 7 bases and 3 bases, in that order; junction bases with no gene match: 5.

This clonotype came up many times. The chain recombines TRBV12-3 or TRBV12-4 with TRBJ1-1; D gene ambiguous. This CDR3 region has 16 residues. The ends were cut back, 2 bases at V and 3 bases at J, with 16 bases in the middle. CDR3 DNA: TGTGCCAGCAGTTTATACATCCCTCCTGGGGACACTGAAGCTTTCTTT. It specifies CASSLYIPPGDTEAFF.

This clonotype has a count of ten or more. The chain has TRBV30 and TRBJ2-1, with 8 bases that match TRBD2. V lost 5 bases and J lost 8; bases outside the gene matches: 20. This CDR3 has 17 amino acids. The germline V gene has CDR1 GTSNPN and CDR2 SVGIG (reference sequence). The CDR3 spells CAWAMAPLAGGSYEQFF. CDR3 coding DNA: TGTGCCTGGGCAATGGCCCCCCTGGCGGGAGGATCATATGAGCAGTTCTTC.